The source of this TCR beta chain is a study of metastatic and nonmetastatic thyroid tumors. The overall study: Blood and tumor or nodule tissue repertoires from malignant and benign thyroid patients were compared.

The germline V gene has CDR1 MNHEY and CDR2 SMNVEV (reference sequence). CDR3 size: 16 residues. Unmatched junction bases numbered 15, after V lost 4 bases and J lost 9 bases. The entire patient cohort was treatment-naive prior to thyroid surgery. In the original processing: CDR3 differences across clinicopathological groups were used to build a distant-metastasis classifier for papillary thyroid cancer. TCRdb reanalyzed the PCR reads with MiXCR. TCRdb, not the authors, supplied the V and J calls. The top ten clones hold around 4.4% of a sample with about 30,000 clones, approximately 17% of them seen once. This clone is medium-sized (0.01 to 0.1%) in the sample. Antigen: not known. Study-level findings and limits: The reported finding was significantly higher TCR beta diversity in malignant thyroid tumors relative to benign nodules, in blood and tumor.

The sequenced sample was blood. This chain uses TRBV27 with TRBJ1-1; 9 bases are a match to TRBD1. The receptor was derived from a female donor with papillary thyroid cancer or a benign thyroid nodule (not recorded which). Some clones in this sample may be carry-over from other donors' samples. Here the CDR3 reads CASSSWTGAGTSQAFF. CDR3 nucleotide sequence: TGTGCCAGCAGTTCCTGGACAGGGGCCGGAACCAGCCAAGCTTTCTTT.